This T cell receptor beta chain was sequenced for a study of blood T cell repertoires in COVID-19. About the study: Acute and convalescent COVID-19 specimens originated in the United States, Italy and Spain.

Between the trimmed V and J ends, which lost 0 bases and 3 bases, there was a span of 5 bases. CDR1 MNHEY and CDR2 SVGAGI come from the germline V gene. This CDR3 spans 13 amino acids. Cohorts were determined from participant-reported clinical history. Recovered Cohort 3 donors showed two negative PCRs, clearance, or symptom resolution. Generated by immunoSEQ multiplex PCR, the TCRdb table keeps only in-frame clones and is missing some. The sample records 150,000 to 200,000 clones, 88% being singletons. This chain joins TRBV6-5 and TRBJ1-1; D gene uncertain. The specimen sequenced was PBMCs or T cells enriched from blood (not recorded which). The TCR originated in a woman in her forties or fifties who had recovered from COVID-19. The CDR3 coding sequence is TGTGCCAGCAGTTACTCGTCCGACACTGAAGCTTTCTTT. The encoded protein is CASSYSSDTEAFF.